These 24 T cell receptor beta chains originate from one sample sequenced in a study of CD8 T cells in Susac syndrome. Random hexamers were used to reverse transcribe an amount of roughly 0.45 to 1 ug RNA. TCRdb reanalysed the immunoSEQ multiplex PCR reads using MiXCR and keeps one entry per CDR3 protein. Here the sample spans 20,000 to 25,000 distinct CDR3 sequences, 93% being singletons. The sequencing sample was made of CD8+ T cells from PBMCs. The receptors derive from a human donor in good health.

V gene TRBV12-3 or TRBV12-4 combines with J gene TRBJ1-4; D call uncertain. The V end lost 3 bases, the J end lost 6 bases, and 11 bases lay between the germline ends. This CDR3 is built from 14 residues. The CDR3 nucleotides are TGTGCCAGCAGTTTGAGAGGGAGAGATGAAAAACTGTTTTTT. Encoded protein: CASSLRGRDEKLFF.

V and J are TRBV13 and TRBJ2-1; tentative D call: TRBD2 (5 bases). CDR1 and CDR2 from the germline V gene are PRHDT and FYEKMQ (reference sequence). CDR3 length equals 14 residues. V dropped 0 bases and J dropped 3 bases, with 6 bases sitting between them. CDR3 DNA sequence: TGTGCCAGCAGCTTAGGCGGGGACTACAATGAGCAGTTCTTC. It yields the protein CASSLGGDYNEQFF.

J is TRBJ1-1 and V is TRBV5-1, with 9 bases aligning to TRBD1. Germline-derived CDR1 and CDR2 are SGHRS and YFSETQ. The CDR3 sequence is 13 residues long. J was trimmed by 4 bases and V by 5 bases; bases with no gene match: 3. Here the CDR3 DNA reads TGCGCCAGCAGGGGACAGGGTGGCACTGAAGCTTTCTTT. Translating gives CASRGQGGTEAFF.

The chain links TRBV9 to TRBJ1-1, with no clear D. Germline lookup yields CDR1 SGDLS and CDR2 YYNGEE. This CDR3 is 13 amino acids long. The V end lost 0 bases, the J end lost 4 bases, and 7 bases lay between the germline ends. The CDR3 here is CASSVEGRTEAFF. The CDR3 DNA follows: TGTGCCAGCAGCGTAGAAGGGCGCACTGAAGCTTTCTTT. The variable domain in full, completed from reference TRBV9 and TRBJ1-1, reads DSGVTQTPKHLITATGQRVTLRCSPRSGDLSVYWYQQSLDQGLQFLIQYYNGEERAKGNILERFSAQQFPDLHSELNLSSLELGDSALYFCASSVEGRTEAFFGQGTRLTVV.

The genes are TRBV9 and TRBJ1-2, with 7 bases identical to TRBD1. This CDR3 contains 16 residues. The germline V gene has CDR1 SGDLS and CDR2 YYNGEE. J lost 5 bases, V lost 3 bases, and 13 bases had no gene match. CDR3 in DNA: TGTGCCAGCAGCGCCCGACAGGGAGAGTTCGGGTATGGCTACACCTTC. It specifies CASSARQGEFGYGYTF.

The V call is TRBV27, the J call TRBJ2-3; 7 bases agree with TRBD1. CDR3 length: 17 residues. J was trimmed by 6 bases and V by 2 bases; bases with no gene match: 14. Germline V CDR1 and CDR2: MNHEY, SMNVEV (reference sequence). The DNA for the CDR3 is TGTGCCAGCAGTTTAGGCGACAGGGTCAACCTCCCGGATACGCAGTATTTT. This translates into CASSLGDRVNLPDTQYF.

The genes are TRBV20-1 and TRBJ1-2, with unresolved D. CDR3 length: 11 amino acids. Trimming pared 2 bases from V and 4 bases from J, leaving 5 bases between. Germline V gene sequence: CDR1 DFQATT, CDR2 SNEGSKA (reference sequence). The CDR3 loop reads CSARMGYGYTF. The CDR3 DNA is TGCAGTGCTAGAATGGGCTATGGCTACACCTTC.

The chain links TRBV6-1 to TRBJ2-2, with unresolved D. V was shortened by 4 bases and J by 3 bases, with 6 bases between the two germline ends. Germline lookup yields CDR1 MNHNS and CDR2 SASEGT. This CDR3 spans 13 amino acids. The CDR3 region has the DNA TGTGCCAGCAGTGTTCCCTACACCGGGGAGCTGTTTTTT. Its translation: CASSVPYTGELFF.

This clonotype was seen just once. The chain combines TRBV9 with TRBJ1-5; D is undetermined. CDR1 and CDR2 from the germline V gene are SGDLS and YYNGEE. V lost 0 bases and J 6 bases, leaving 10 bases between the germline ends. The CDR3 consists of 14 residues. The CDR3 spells CASSVEGNGQPQHF. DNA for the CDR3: TGTGCCAGCAGCGTAGAAGGGAACGGTCAGCCCCAGCATTTT.

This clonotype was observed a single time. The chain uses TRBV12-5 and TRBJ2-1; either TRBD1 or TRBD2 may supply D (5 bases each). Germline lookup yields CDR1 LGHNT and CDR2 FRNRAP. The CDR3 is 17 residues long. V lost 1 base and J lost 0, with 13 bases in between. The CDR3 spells CASGLEVAGSSYNEQFF. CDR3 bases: TGTGCTAGTGGTTTGGAGGTCGCAGGGAGCTCCTACAATGAGCAGTTCTTC. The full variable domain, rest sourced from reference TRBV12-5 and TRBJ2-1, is DARVTQTPRHKVTEMGQEVTMRCQPILGHNTVFWYRQTMMQGLELLAYFRNRAPLDDSGMPKDRFSAEMPDATLATLKIQPSEPRDSAVYFCASGLEVAGSSYNEQFFGPGTRLTVL.

The CDR3 DNA reads as TGTGCCAGCAGTTTACAGGGATTGAACACTGAAGCTTTCTTT. This gives the protein CASSLQGLNTEAFF. This sequence joins TRBV27 and TRBJ1-1, with D possibly being TRBD1 (5 bases). The CDR3 is 14 residues long. V was clipped by 2 bases and J by 0 bases, with 7 bases between them. Per germline, CDR1 MNHEY and CDR2 SMNVEV (reference sequence).

CDR3 nucleotides: TGCGCCAGCAGCTCGACTAGTTCGTCCTACAATGAGCAGTTCTTC. Protein sequence: CASSSTSSSYNEQFF. The chain joins TRBV5-1 to TRBJ2-1; maybe TRBD2 (6 bases). Trimming shortened V by 3 bases and J by 1 base, and 11 bases separated the two germline ends. CDR1 and CDR2 from the germline V gene are SGHRS and YFSETQ. The CDR3 loop spans 15 amino acids.

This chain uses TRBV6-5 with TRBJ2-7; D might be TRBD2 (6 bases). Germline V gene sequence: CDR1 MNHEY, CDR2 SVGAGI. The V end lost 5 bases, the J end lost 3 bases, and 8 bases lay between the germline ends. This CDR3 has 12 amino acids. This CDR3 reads CASSTGSYEQYF. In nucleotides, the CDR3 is TGTGCCAGCAGTACCGGGAGCTACGAGCAGTACTTC.

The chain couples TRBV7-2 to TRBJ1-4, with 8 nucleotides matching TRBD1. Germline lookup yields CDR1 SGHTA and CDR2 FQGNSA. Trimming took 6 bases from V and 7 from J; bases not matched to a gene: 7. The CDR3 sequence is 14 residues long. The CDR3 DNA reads TGTGCCAGCAGTCTTAGGACAGGGATTGAAAAACTGTTTTTT. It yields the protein CASSLRTGIEKLFF.

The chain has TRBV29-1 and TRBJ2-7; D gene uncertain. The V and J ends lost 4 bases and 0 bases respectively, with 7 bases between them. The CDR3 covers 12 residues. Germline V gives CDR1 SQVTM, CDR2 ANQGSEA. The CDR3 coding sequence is TGCAGCGTTGTAGTTAGCTCCTACGAGCAGTACTTC. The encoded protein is CSVVVSSYEQYF.

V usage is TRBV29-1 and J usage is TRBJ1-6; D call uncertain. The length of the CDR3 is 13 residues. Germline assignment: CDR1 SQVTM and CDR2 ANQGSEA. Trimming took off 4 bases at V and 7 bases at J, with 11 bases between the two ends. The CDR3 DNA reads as TGCAGCGTTGGACTCGGAGGGAATTCACCCCTCCACTTT. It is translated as CSVGLGGNSPLHF.

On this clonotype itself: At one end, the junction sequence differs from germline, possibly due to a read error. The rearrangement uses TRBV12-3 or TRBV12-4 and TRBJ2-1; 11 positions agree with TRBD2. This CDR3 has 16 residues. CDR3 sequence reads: CASSLGLAGPVDEQFF. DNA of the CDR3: TGTGCCAGCAGCTTAGGACTAGCGGGTCCCGTCGATGAGCAGTTCTTC.

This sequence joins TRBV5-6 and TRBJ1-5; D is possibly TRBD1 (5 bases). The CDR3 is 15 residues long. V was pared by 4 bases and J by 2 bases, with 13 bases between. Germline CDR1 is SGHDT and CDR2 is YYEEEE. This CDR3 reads CASSPGGAGNQPQHF. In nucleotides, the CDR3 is TGTGCCAGCAGCCCTGGAGGGGCGGGCAATCAGCCCCAGCATTTT.

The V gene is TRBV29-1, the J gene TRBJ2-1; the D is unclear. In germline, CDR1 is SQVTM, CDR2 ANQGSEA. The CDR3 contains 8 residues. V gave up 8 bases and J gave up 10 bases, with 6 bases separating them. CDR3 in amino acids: CSSGEQFF. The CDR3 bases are TGCAGCTCTGGAGAGCAGTTCTTC.

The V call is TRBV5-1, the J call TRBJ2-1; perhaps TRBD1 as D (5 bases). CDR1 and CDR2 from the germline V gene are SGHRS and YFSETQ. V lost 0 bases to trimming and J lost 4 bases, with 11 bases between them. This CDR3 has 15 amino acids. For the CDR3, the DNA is TGCGCCAGCAGCTTGGAAGGGGCCCGATACAATGAGCAGTTCTTC. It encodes CASSLEGARYNEQFF. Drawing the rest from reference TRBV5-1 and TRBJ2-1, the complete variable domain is KAGVTQTPRYLIKTRGQQVTLSCSPISGHRSVSWYQQTPGQGLQFLFEYFSETQRNKGNFPGRFSGRQFSNSRSEMNVSTLELGDSALYLCASSLEGARYNEQFFGPGTRLTVL.

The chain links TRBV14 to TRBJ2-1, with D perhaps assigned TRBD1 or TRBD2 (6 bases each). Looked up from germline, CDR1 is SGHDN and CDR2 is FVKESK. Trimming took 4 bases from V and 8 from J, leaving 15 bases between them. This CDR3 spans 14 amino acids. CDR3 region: CASSPLLGGDEQFF. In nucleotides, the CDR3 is TGTGCCAGCAGCCCACTCCTCGGGGGCGATGAGCAGTTCTTC.

The DNA of the CDR3 is TGTGCCAGCAGCCCCGTGGCAGGGGACACTGAAGCTTTCTTT. Translated, it gives CASSPVAGDTEAFF. The chain is built from TRBV7-9 and TRBJ1-1; D is possibly TRBD1 (6 bases). Germline CDR1 SEHNR, CDR2 FQNEAQ (reference sequence). The V gene lost 5 bases and the J gene lost 3 bases, with 13 bases spanning the gap. This CDR3 is 14 amino acids long.

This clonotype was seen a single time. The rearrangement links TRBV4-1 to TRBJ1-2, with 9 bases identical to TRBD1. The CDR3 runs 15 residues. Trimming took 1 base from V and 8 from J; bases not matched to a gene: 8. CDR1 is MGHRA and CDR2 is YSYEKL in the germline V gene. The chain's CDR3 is CASSQAYRTGEGYTF. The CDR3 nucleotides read TGCGCCAGCAGCCAAGCCTACCGGACAGGGGAAGGCTACACCTTC.

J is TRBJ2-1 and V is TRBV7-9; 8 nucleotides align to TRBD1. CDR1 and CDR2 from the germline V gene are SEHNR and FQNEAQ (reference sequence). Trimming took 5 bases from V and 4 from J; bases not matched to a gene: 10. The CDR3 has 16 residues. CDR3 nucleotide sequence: TGTGCCAGCAGCCCTCTGGGGCAGGGGGCTTACAATGAGCAGTTCTTC. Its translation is CASSPLGQGAYNEQFF.